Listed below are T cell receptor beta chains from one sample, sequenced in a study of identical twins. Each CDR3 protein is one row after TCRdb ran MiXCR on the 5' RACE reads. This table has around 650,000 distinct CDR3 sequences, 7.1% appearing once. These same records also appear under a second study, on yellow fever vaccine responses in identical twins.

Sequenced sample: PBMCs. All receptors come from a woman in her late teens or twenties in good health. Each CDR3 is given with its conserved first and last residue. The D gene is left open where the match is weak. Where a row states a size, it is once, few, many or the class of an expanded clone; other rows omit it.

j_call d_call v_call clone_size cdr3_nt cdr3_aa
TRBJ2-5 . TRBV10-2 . TGCGCCAGCAGTGAGTCCAGGACACGCCAAGAGACCCAGTACTTC CASSESRTRQETQYF
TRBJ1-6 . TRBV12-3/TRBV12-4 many TGTGCCAGCACTACGGACAGTAATTCACCCCTCCACTTT CASTTDSNSPLHF
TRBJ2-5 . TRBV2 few TGTGCCAGCGGAGACAGACAGGGAGGTCAAGAGACCCAGTACTTC CASGDRQGGQETQYF
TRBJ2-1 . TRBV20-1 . TGCAGTGCTAGCGGACTCGCCTACAATGAGCAGTTCTTC CSASGLAYNEQFF
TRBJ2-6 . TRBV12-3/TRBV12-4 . TGTGCCAGCAGTTTAGCGATCAGCCCCAGGGCCAACGTCCTGACTTTC CASSLAISPRANVLTF
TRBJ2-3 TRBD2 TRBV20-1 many TGCAGTGCTAGAGATCTGGGCGGGAGCTCAGATACGCAGTATTTT CSARDLGGSSDTQYF
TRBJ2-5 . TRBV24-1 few TGTGCCACCAGTGATACCGGGACAAGCGGGACCCAGTACTTC CATSDTGTSGTQYF
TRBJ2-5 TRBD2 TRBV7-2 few TGTGCCAGCAGCTTAGGCCCAGCCAGCGGGGGGAAGACCCAGTACTTC CASSLGPASGGKTQYF
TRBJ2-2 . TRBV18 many TGTGCCAGCTCACCAAGACCGGGAATCGGAACCGGGGAGCTGTTTTTT CASSPRPGIGTGELFF
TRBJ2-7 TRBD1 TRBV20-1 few TGCAGTGCTAGAGGGCAAGACAGGGGGGTCCACGAGCAGTACTTC CSARGQDRGVHEQYF
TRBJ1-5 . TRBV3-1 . TGTGCCAGCTGCCAATCAGACCTTTGGGGACAGCCCCAGCATTTT CASCQSDLWGQPQHF
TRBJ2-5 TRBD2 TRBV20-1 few TGCAGTGCTAGAGGTGAAGGACTAGCGAGAGAGACCCAGTACTTC CSARGEGLARETQYF
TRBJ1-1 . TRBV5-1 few TGCGCCAGCAGCTTTGGTGGCTATGAAGCTTTCTTT CASSFGGYEAFF
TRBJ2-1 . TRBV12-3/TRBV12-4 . TGTGCCAGCAGTTTTGTATTGGGGAATGAGCAGTTCTTC CASSFVLGNEQFF
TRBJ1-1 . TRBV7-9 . TGTGCCAGCAGCTTCTACAGGGTGAACACTGAAGCTTTCTTT CASSFYRVNTEAFF
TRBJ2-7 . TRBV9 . TGTGCCAGCAGCGTAGGGCCGGAGACCTCCTACGAGCAGTACTTC CASSVGPETSYEQYF
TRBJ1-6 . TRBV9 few TGTGCCAGCAGCGCACCCTTTATGGAGGCAGGGTCAAATTCACCCCTCCACTTT CASSAPFMEAGSNSPLHF
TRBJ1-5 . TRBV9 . TGTGCCAGCAGCAAGGGGACACACAGCAATCAGCCCCAGCATTTT CASSKGTHSNQPQHF
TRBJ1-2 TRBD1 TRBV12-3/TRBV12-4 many TGTGCCAGCAGCTCCCCTGACAGGGACATCTATGGCTACACCTTC CASSSPDRDIYGYTF
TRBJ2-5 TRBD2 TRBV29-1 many TGCAGCGTTGAGTTGCGGGGGGCCCGAGAACTGTCAGATACCCAGTACTTC CSVELRGARELSDTQYF
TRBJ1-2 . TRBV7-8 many TGTGCCAGCAGCTTAGCAGGGAACTATGGCTACACCTTC CASSLAGNYGYTF
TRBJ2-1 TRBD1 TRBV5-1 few TGCGCCAGCAGCCCACCGGGGGCCAGGGGGCATAATGAGCAGTTCTTC CASSPPGARGHNEQFF
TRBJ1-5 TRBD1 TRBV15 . TGTGCCACCAGCAGAGCACAGGGGAACGGCAATCAGCCCCAGCATTTT CATSRAQGNGNQPQHF
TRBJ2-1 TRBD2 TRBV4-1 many TGCGCCAGCAGCGATAAAGGGCGGGGGAAGCAGTTCTTC CASSDKGRGKQFF
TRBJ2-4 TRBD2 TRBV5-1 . TGCGCCAGCAGCTTGGGAGGGACTAAACCTTCCCCAGAGCAAGCCAAAAACATTCAGTACTTC CASSLGGTKPSPEQAKNIQYF
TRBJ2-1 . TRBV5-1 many TGCGCCAGCAGCTTGGAACACCTTGGAGAGCAGTTCTTC CASSLEHLGEQFF
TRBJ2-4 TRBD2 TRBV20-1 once TGCAGTGCTGGCGGACTAGCGGGAGATCACATTCAGTACTTC CSAGGLAGDHIQYF
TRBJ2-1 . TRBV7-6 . TGTGCCAGCAGCTTAGCGACACCGGCCCCCTACAATGAGCAGTTCTTC CASSLATPAPYNEQFF
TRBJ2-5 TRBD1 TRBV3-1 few TGTGCCAGCAGCCTTATAGGACAGGGGGCTTTAGAGACCCAGTACTTC CASSLIGQGALETQYF